Listed below are T cell receptor beta chains from one sample, sequenced in a study of control samples from healthy donors and cancer patients. Using immunoSEQ multiplex PCR, the repertoire was profiled, and TCRdb retains in-frame clones only, with some absent. Of approximately 170,000 clones listed, roughly 95% are singletons. Sequencing was done on a sample of blood. The source is a woman aged 55-70 years in good health. Each CDR3 is given with its conserved first and last residue. Fields, in order: J gene, D gene, clone size, V gene, CDR3 DNA, CDR3 protein. D genes are given only for firm matches. Rows may omit the clone size; those that give it use once, few, many or a size class.

TRBJ1-1	.	.	TRBV11-2	TGTGCCAGCAGCTTCCGGGCGAACACTGAAGCTTTCTTT	CASSFRANTEAFF
TRBJ1-3	.	.	TRBV19	TGTGCCAGTAGTAAAGACAGGCCTGGAAACACCATATATTTT	CASSKDRPGNTIYF
TRBJ1-6	TRBD1	.	TRBV5-6	TGTGCCAGCAGCCCCCGGACAGGGGACTATAATTCACCCCTCCACTTT	CASSPRTGDYNSPLHF
TRBJ1-5	.	.	TRBV6-5	TGTGCCAGCAGTTCCCGAGACCGAGATCAGCCCCAGCATTTT	CASSSRDRDQPQHF
TRBJ1-1	TRBD1	few	TRBV30	TGTGCCTGGAGTGAACAGGGGGGCACTGAAGCTTTCTTT	CAWSEQGGTEAFF
TRBJ2-5	.	once	TRBV7-2	TGTGCCAGCAGCTTAACGAGAGAGGAGACCCAGTACTTC	CASSLTREETQYF
TRBJ1-6	.	.	TRBV7-3	TGTGCCAGCAGCCTACAGCGAAGCTCCTATAATTCACCCCTCCACTTT	CASSLQRSSYNSPLHF
TRBJ1-3	.	.	TRBV2	TGTGCCAGCAGTCAACTCGGCTCTGGAAACACCATATATTTT	CASSQLGSGNTIYF
TRBJ1-6	.	.	TRBV9	TGTGCCAGCAGCGTAGAGGGACACTATAATTCACCCCTCCACTTT	CASSVEGHYNSPLHF
TRBJ1-1	.	once	TRBV19	TGTGCCAGTAGTATCCCCCTGAGGCCGAACACTGAAGCTTTCTTT	CASSIPLRPNTEAFF
TRBJ1-4	TRBD1	.	TRBV3-1/TRBV3-2	TGTGCCAGCAGCTGGCGGACAGGAAATGAAAAACTGTTTTTT	CASSWRTGNEKLFF
TRBJ1-5	TRBD1	.	TRBV18	TGTGCCAGCTCACCATCGACAGGGGCCACCAATCAGCCCCAGCATTTT	CASSPSTGATNQPQHF